This T cell receptor (beta chain) derives from a study of blood T cell repertoires in COVID-19. Study summary: Researchers got acute and convalescent COVID-19 samples from the United States, Italy and Spain. PBMCs, B-cell-depleted T cells, or T cells were the source of the cDNA or gDNA that made up the material.

V lost 6 bases to trimming and J lost 10 bases, with 16 bases between them. In germline, CDR1 is LGHNT, CDR2 FRNRAP. CDR3 length equals 14 residues. In the original processing: Cell counts per sample came from amplifying reference gene primers. Repertoires were generated with immunoSEQ multiplex PCR, while TCRdb's copy carries only in-frame clones and drops some. D and trimming were read from the DNA, whereas the V and J calls and clone size are those reported in that table. The top ten clones hold 4% to 5% of a sample with under 300,000 clones, 80% to 90% of them seen once. Specimen: peripheral blood. The receptor comes from a woman aged 40 to 50 who had recovered from COVID-19. V and J are TRBV12-5 and TRBJ1-6; a weak D match, TRBD1 (6 bases). The CDR3 reads CASGAQGVQSPLHF. As DNA, the CDR3 is TGTGCTAGTGGGGCACAGGGCGTCCAGTCACCCCTCCACTTT.